This T cell receptor (beta chain) originates from a study of blood T cell repertoires in COVID-19. The wider study: T cells, B-cell-depleted T cells, or PBMCs provided the cDNA or gDNA that served as material.

The germline CDR1 and CDR2 sequences are SGHRS and YFSETQ. The J segment lost 0 bases and the V segment lost 1 base, leaving 5 bases of the junction unmatched. This CDR3 has 16 residues. Sequencing used immunoSEQ multiplex PCR; TCRdb keeps in-frame clones, though not all of them. The sample records about 67,000 clones, roughly 89% being singletons. V is TRBV5-1 and J is TRBJ2-5, with 8 bases fitting TRBD2. Sequencing was carried out using peripheral blood. This sequence was found in a woman over 75 with acute or convalescent COVID-19. This chain's CDR3 is CASSLPGGGNQETQYF. CDR3 bases: TGCGCCAGCAGCTTGCCGGGCGGGGGGAACCAAGAGACCCAGTACTTC.